This T cell receptor beta chain was observed in a study of T cell responses to AZD1222 COVID-19 vaccine. From germline, CDR1 is MNHNS and CDR2 SASEGT. Losses at the gene ends were 0 bases for V and 3 bases for J; bases not matched to a gene: 3. This CDR3 is 15 amino acids long. Study results and caveats: Repertoire sampling happened only post peak T cell response.

The count of this clone is one. What it binds is not known. Measured with immunoSEQ multiplex PCR; TCRdb has only the in-frame clones, and not every one. The sample includes roughly 150,000 clones, about nine tenths of them seen just once. The rearrangement links TRBV6-1 to TRBJ2-7; 9 positions match TRBD1. This receptor was taken from an adult who received the AZD1222 COVID-19 vaccine. Sequences were derived from peripheral blood, sampled 28 days after the second AZD1222 dose. Written as DNA, the CDR3 is TGTGCCAGCAGTGAAGCGACAGGGGGGGGCTACGAGCAGTACTTC. This gives the protein CASSEATGGGYEQYF.